Listed below are T cell receptor beta chains from one sample, sequenced in a study of a mutant IDH1 vaccine in newly diagnosed glioma. Assay: immunoSEQ multiplex PCR; the TCRdb copy retains only in-frame clones and omits some. The sample has around 50,000 clones, almost 65% seen once. Their recognized antigens are unknown. The starting material was peripheral blood mononuclear cells (PBMCs), obtained from a glioma patient whose treatment included an IDH1 peptide vaccine. The receptors come from a man aged 40-50 years with glioma. Some clones in this sample may be carry-over from other donors' samples. The CDR3 runs from the conserved cysteine through the conserved F or W. D genes are given only for firm matches. Part of the rows lack a size; the others show once, few, many or a class for expanded clones.

clone size: -
V gene: TRBV18
D gene: -
J gene: TRBJ2-5
CDR3 protein: CASSSGETQYF
CDR3 DNA: TGTGCCAGCTCCTCCGGGGAGACCCAGTACTTC

clone size: -
V gene: TRBV30
D gene: -
J gene: TRBJ1-3
CDR3 protein: CAWSVRGGSDTIYF
CDR3 DNA: TGTGCCTGGAGTGTACGTGGGGGCTCGGACACCATATATTTT

clone size: few
V gene: TRBV25-1
D gene: -
J gene: TRBJ2-5
CDR3 protein: CASSEQGWYQETQYF
CDR3 DNA: TGTGCCAGCAGTGAACAGGGTTGGTACCAAGAGACCCAGTACTTC

clone size: -
V gene: TRBV2
D gene: -
J gene: TRBJ1-1
CDR3 protein: CASSAGQNTEAFF
CDR3 DNA: TGTGCCAGCAGTGCGGGACAGAACACTGAAGCTTTCTTT

clone size: -
V gene: TRBV11-2
D gene: TRBD1
J gene: TRBJ2-5
CDR3 protein: CASSLGGTGGQETQYF
CDR3 DNA: TGTGCCAGCAGCTTAGGAGGGACAGGGGGCCAAGAGACCCAGTACTTC

clone size: -
V gene: TRBV2
D gene: -
J gene: TRBJ2-7
CDR3 protein: CASTPGRTYEQYF
CDR3 DNA: TGTGCCAGCACCCCGGGCCGTACCTACGAGCAGTACTTC

clone size: few
V gene: TRBV7-2
D gene: -
J gene: TRBJ1-6
CDR3 protein: CASSLALGLNSPLHF
CDR3 DNA: TGTGCCAGCAGCTTAGCACTGGGTTTGAATTCACCCCTCCACTTT

clone size: -
V gene: TRBV5-1
D gene: TRBD1
J gene: TRBJ2-7
CDR3 protein: CASSLNQGAYPYEQYF
CDR3 DNA: TGCGCCAGCAGCTTGAACCAGGGGGCCTACCCCTACGAGCAGTACTTC

clone size: -
V gene: TRBV2
D gene: -
J gene: TRBJ2-7
CDR3 protein: CASTENRPGFSYEQYF
CDR3 DNA: TGTGCCAGCACCGAGAATAGACCGGGGTTCTCCTACGAGCAGTACTTC

clone size: -
V gene: TRBV7-2
D gene: TRBD1
J gene: TRBJ2-3
CDR3 protein: CASSSRDRADTQYF
CDR3 DNA: TGTGCCAGCAGCTCCCGGGACAGAGCAGATACGCAGTATTTT

clone size: -
V gene: TRBV6-4
D gene: TRBD1
J gene: TRBJ2-2
CDR3 protein: CASIPGQASNTGELFF
CDR3 DNA: TGTGCCAGCATTCCAGGACAGGCTTCGAACACCGGGGAGCTGTTTTTT

clone size: -
V gene: TRBV7-9
D gene: TRBD1
J gene: TRBJ2-6
CDR3 protein: CASSTDRVLSSGANVLTF
CDR3 DNA: TGTGCCAGCAGCACGGACAGGGTGCTGAGCTCTGGGGCCAACGTCCTGACTTTC

clone size: -
V gene: TRBV6-5
D gene: -
J gene: TRBJ2-7
CDR3 protein: CASSYSSWGPTYEQYF
CDR3 DNA: TGTGCCAGCAGTTACTCGAGTTGGGGGCCCACCTACGAGCAGTACTTC

clone size: -
V gene: TRBV5-8
D gene: TRBD1
J gene: TRBJ1-5
CDR3 protein: CASSRRDSIGQPQHF
CDR3 DNA: TGTGCCAGCAGCCGAAGGGACAGTATAGGACAGCCCCAGCATTTT

clone size: few
V gene: TRBV20-1
D gene: -
J gene: TRBJ2-7
CDR3 protein: CSAERGDEQYF
CDR3 DNA: TGCAGTGCTGAAAGAGGGGACGAGCAGTACTTC

clone size: -
V gene: TRBV5-4
D gene: -
J gene: TRBJ2-6
CDR3 protein: CASSPPDGANVLTF
CDR3 DNA: TGTGCCAGCAGCCCCCCAGATGGGGCCAACGTCCTGACTTTC

clone size: -
V gene: TRBV7-9
D gene: -
J gene: TRBJ1-3
CDR3 protein: CASSPPGNTIYF
CDR3 DNA: TGTGCCAGCAGCCCCCCTGGAAACACCATATATTTT

clone size: once
V gene: TRBV29-1
D gene: -
J gene: TRBJ1-4
CDR3 protein: CSVQDRATNEKLFF
CDR3 DNA: TGCAGCGTTCAGGACAGAGCAACTAATGAAAAACTGTTTTTT

clone size: -
V gene: TRBV5-6
D gene: -
J gene: TRBJ1-3
CDR3 protein: CASSREMGSGNTIYF
CDR3 DNA: TGTGCCAGCAGCCGAGAGATGGGGAGTGGAAACACCATATATTTT

clone size: -
V gene: TRBV5-6
D gene: -
J gene: TRBJ2-5
CDR3 protein: CASRQTPVMETQYF
CDR3 DNA: TGTGCCAGCAGACAGACTCCGGTGATGGAGACCCAGTACTTC

clone size: -
V gene: TRBV18
D gene: -
J gene: TRBJ1-6
CDR3 protein: CASSPEGDSPLHF
CDR3 DNA: TGTGCCAGCTCACCGGAGGGGGACTCACCCCTCCACTTT

clone size: -
V gene: TRBV19
D gene: TRBD1
J gene: TRBJ2-7
CDR3 protein: CASSPPGTAAYEQYF
CDR3 DNA: TGTGCCAGTAGCCCCCCGGGGACAGCGGCCTACGAGCAGTACTTC

clone size: -
V gene: TRBV9
D gene: -
J gene: TRBJ1-1
CDR3 protein: CASSVGDSSSEAFF
CDR3 DNA: TGTGCCAGCAGCGTAGGAGATAGCTCCAGTGAAGCTTTCTTT

clone size: few
V gene: TRBV19
D gene: -
J gene: TRBJ1-6
CDR3 protein: CASTRQVYNSPLHF
CDR3 DNA: TGTGCCAGTACGAGACAGGTTTATAATTCACCCCTCCACTTT

clone size: -
V gene: TRBV7-2
D gene: -
J gene: TRBJ2-7
CDR3 protein: CASSLGFGGYHEQYF
CDR3 DNA: TGTGCCAGCAGCTTAGGTTTCGGAGGGTACCACGAGCAGTACTTC

clone size: -
V gene: TRBV25-1
D gene: -
J gene: TRBJ2-7
CDR3 protein: CASSRAWGRGGNEQYF
CDR3 DNA: TGTGCCAGCAGCCGGGCTTGGGGGAGGGGGGGCAACGAGCAGTACTTC

clone size: -
V gene: TRBV30
D gene: -
J gene: TRBJ2-1
CDR3 protein: CAWSPGALSNEQFF
CDR3 DNA: TGTGCCTGGAGTCCAGGGGCGCTTAGCAATGAGCAGTTCTTC

clone size: -
V gene: TRBV7-8
D gene: -
J gene: TRBJ2-5
CDR3 protein: CASSFVRETQYF
CDR3 DNA: TGTGCCAGCAGCTTCGTCCGTGAGACCCAGTACTTC

clone size: -
V gene: TRBV19
D gene: TRBD2
J gene: TRBJ2-3
CDR3 protein: CASSIVPVGLAGSTDTQYF
CDR3 DNA: TGTGCCAGTAGTATAGTTCCGGTCGGACTAGCGGGGAGCACAGATACGCAGTATTTT

clone size: -
V gene: TRBV27
D gene: -
J gene: TRBJ2-1
CDR3 protein: CASSPSLGEAMNEQFF
CDR3 DNA: TGTGCCAGCAGCCCCTCGCTGGGGGAGGCTATGAATGAGCAGTTCTTC

clone size: few
V gene: TRBV2
D gene: -
J gene: TRBJ2-4
CDR3 protein: CASSPRTATENIQYF
CDR3 DNA: TGTGCCAGCAGTCCCCGGACAGCCACAGAAAACATTCAGTACTTC

clone size: -
V gene: TRBV4-1
D gene: -
J gene: TRBJ2-1
CDR3 protein: CASSPRGQYNEQFF
CDR3 DNA: TGCGCCAGCAGCCCCCGGGGGCAGTACAATGAGCAGTTCTTC

clone size: -
V gene: TRBV25-1
D gene: -
J gene: TRBJ2-3
CDR3 protein: CASSEGGNTQYF
CDR3 DNA: TGTGCCAGCAGTGAAGGGGGAAATACGCAGTATTTT

clone size: -
V gene: TRBV7-6
D gene: -
J gene: TRBJ2-3
CDR3 protein: CASSNQGATDTQYF
CDR3 DNA: TGTGCCAGCAGCAACCAGGGAGCCACAGATACGCAGTATTTT

clone size: -
V gene: TRBV27
D gene: TRBD2
J gene: TRBJ2-2
CDR3 protein: CASSIGTSGGTGELFF
CDR3 DNA: TGTGCCAGCAGCATAGGGACTAGCGGCGGCACCGGGGAGCTGTTTTTT

clone size: once
V gene: TRBV19
D gene: -
J gene: TRBJ2-5
CDR3 protein: CASSIDRGTVRETQYF
CDR3 DNA: TGTGCCAGTAGTATAGACCGGGGGACAGTACGGGAGACCCAGTACTTC

clone size: -
V gene: TRBV2
D gene: TRBD2
J gene: TRBJ2-7
CDR3 protein: CASSEPASGGYEQYF
CDR3 DNA: TGTGCCAGCAGTGAACCAGCTAGCGGGGGATACGAGCAGTACTTC

clone size: many
V gene: TRBV6-4
D gene: TRBD2
J gene: TRBJ2-3
CDR3 protein: CASSEGLADTDTQYF
CDR3 DNA: TGTGCCAGCAGTGAGGGACTAGCGGACACAGATACGCAGTATTTT

clone size: -
V gene: TRBV4-1
D gene: -
J gene: TRBJ2-3
CDR3 protein: CASSRVPSTDTQYF
CDR3 DNA: TGCGCCAGCAGCCGCGTTCCCAGCACAGATACGCAGTATTTT

clone size: once
V gene: TRBV5-1
D gene: -
J gene: TRBJ2-1
CDR3 protein: CASSLGRANNEQFF
CDR3 DNA: TGCGCCAGCAGCCTCGGACGGGCAAACAATGAGCAGTTCTTC

clone size: few
V gene: TRBV6-6
D gene: -
J gene: TRBJ2-3
CDR3 protein: CASSYGGRSDTQYF
CDR3 DNA: TGTGCCAGCAGTTACGGGGGGAGGTCAGATACGCAGTATTTT

clone size: -
V gene: TRBV29-1
D gene: -
J gene: TRBJ2-5
CDR3 protein: CSVGSGAWTQYF
CDR3 DNA: TGCAGCGTTGGTTCCGGCGCTTGGACCCAGTACTTC